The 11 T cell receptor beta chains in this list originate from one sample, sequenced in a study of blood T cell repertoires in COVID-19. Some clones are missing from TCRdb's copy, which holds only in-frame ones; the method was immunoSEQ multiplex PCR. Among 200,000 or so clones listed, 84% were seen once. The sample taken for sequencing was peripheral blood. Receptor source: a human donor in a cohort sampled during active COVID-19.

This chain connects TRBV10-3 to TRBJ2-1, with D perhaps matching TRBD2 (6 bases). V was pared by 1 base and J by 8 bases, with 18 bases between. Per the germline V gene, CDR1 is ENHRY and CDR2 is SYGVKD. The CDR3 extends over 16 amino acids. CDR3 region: CAISEYLNSGVDEQFF. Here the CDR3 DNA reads TGTGCCATCAGTGAGTACCTCAATAGCGGTGTGGATGAGCAGTTCTTC.

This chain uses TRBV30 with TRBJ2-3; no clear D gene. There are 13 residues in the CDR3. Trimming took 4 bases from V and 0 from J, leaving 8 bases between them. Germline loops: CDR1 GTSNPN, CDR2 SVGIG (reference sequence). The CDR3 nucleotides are TGTGCCTGGACCGCGGTTAGCACAGATACGCAGTATTTT. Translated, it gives CAWTAVSTDTQYF.

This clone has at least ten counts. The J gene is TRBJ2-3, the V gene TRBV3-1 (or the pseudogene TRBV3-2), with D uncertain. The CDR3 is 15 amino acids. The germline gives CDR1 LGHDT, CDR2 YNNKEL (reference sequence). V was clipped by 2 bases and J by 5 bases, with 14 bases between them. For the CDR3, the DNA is TGTGCCAGCAGCCAAATCAGAGACATTCTAGATACGCAGTATTTT. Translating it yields CASSQIRDILDTQYF.

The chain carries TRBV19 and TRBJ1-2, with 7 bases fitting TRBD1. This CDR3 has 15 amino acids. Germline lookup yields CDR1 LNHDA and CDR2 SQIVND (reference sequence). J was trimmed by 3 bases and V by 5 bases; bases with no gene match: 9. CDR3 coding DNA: TGTGCCAGTAGTCCACAGGGGAATGGCGACTATGGCTACACCTTC. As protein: CASSPQGNGDYGYTF.

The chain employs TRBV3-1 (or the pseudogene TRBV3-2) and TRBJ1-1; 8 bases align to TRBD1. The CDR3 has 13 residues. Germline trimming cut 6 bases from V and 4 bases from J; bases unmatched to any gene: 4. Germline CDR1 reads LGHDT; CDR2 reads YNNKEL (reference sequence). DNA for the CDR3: TGTGCCAGCAGTGGGACAGGAGGCACTGAAGCTTTCTTT. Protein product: CASSGTGGTEAFF.

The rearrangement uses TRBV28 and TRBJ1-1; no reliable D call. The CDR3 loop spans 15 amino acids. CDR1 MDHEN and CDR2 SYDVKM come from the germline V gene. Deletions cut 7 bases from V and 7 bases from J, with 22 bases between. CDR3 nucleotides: TGTGCCAGCATAGAAAGGTCCCCCGGGAGAAGTGAAGCTTTCTTT. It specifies CASIERSPGRSEAFF.

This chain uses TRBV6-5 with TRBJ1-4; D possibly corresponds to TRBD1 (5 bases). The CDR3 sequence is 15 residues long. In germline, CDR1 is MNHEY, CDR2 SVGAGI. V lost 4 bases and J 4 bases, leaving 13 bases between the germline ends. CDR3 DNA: TGTGCCAGCAGTTCCTACAGACAGTTTAATGAAAAACTGTTTTTT. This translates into CASSSYRQFNEKLFF.

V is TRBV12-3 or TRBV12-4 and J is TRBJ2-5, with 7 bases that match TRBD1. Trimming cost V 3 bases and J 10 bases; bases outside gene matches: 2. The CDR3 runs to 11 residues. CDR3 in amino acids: CASSFRDSQYF. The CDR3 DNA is TGTGCCAGCAGTTTCCGGGACAGCCAGTACTTC.

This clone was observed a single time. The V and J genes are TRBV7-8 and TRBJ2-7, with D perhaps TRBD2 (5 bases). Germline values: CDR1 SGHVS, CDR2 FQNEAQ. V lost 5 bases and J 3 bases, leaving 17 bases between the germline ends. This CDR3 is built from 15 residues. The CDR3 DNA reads TGTGCCAGCAGCGCGGAGGCGGGTGATGGCTACGAGCAGTACGTC. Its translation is CASSAEAGDGYEQYV.

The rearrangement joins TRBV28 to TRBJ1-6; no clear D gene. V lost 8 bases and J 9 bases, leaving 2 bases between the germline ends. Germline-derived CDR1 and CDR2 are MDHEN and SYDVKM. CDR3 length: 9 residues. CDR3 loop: CASLSPLHF. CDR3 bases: TGTGCCAGCCTTTCACCCCTCCACTTT. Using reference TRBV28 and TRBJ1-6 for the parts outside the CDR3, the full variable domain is DVKVTQSSRYLVKRTGEKVFLECVQDMDHENMFWYRQDPGLGLRLIYFSYDVKMKEKGDIPEGYSVSREKKERFSLILESASTNQTSMYLCASLSPLHFGNGTRLTVT.

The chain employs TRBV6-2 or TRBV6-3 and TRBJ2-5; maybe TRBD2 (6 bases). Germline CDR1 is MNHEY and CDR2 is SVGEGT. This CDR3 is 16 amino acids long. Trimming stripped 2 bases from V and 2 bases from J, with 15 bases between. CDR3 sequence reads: CASSYSVRGIQETQYF. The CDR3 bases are TGTGCCAGCAGTTACAGTGTGCGCGGGATTCAAGAGACCCAGTACTTC.